This T cell receptor (delta chain) was found in a study of gamma-delta T cells after stem cell transplantation. About this clone: The likely explanation is a read error, given a far larger clone one base away.

TCRdb used CATT to re-call clones from the RT-PCR reads. The data contain several hundred delta-chain clones, more than 20% of them singletons. The sequenced sample was gamma-delta T cells. This TCR derives from a human donor. It is not recorded whose cells these are; they may come from a transplant donor.

The CDR3 coding sequence is TGTGCCTGTGACACCGTACTTTACGCCGATAAACTCATCTTT. Translating it yields CACDTVLYADKLIF. The chain joins TRDV2 to TRDJ1, with D unclear. The germline V gene encodes CDR1 GEAIGNYY and CDR2 EKD. The CDR3 consists of 14 residues. V gave up 0 bases and J gave up 3 bases, with 10 bases separating them.